The following is a TCR beta chain sequence with its context. What it binds is not known. Autoimmune disease history or systemic immunosuppression led to patient exclusion. V lost 7 bases, J lost 1 base, and 11 bases lay in between. The CDR3 totals 14 residues. Per germline, CDR1 SGHTA and CDR2 FQGNSA. This specimen comes from a study of OX40 agonist ivuxolimab in advanced cancers. Profiling relied on immunoSEQ multiplex PCR, and the TCRdb table lists in-frame clones only, not all of them. The sample shows 98,000 or so clones, approximately 94% of them seen only once. Study results and limitations: Clonal expansion among partial responders at 0.1-3.0 mg/kg ranked near the lowest.

Source: CD4+ or CD8+ T cells sorted from blood, taken in a trial of the OX40 agonist ivuxolimab. The receptor's source is an adult with an advanced solid tumor such as melanoma, head and neck, liver or kidney cancer. The chain recombines TRBV7-2 with TRBJ1-5; no definite D call. In DNA form, the CDR3 reads TGTGCCAGCACCCTTTTAGAGAGCAATCAGCCCCAGCATTTT. Encoded protein: CASTLLESNQPQHF.